This T cell receptor beta chain came from a study of cytomegalovirus exposure and HLA in healthy donors. Study conclusions and caveats: Compared with the roughly 700-donor mean, an Asian-associated ancestry cluster reportedly had fewer N-insertions, according to a later analysis. Equally common other TCR beta chains were less clonally expanded than HLA-associated ones, a later analysis found. For most subjects, TCR beta sequences were reported to predict HLA-A and HLA-B alleles with accuracy.

This clone was seen a few times. What it binds is unknown. Use of 60 Vbeta and 13 Jbeta primers characterized the PCR. Libraries were prepared by immunoSEQ multiplex PCR; TCRdb keeps only in-frame clonotypes and omits some of them. This table has about 130,000 clones, less than 85% appearing once. CDR1 and CDR2 from the germline V gene are SEHNR and FQNEAQ (reference sequence). V lost 1 base and J 9 bases, leaving 6 bases between the germline ends. The CDR3 has 11 residues. The chain links TRBV7-9 to TRBJ1-1; no reliable D call. The sequenced material came from PBMCs. The TCR originated in a man aged 18-30 years in good health and CMV-seropositive. CDR3 nucleotide sequence: TGTGCCAGCAGCTTAGGGGCAAAAGCTTTCTTT. It is translated as CASSLGAKAFF.